This passage covers 21 T cell receptor beta chains from one sample sequenced in a study of OX40 agonist ivuxolimab in advanced cancers. Using immunoSEQ multiplex PCR, the repertoire was profiled, and TCRdb retains in-frame clones only, with some absent. The sample comprises about 84,000 clones, 85% to 90% of which are singletons, and about 0.2% rests with the top ten. The sequencing here drew on CD4+ or CD8+ T cells sorted from blood, taken in a trial of the OX40 agonist ivuxolimab. All receptors come from an adult with an advanced solid tumor such as melanoma, head and neck, liver or kidney cancer.

This clone was detected only a few times. CDR3 in amino acids: CASSTRTTSTGELFF. CDR3 in DNA: TGTGCCAGCAGCACAAGGACTACTTCCACCGGGGAGCTGTTTTTT. V is TRBV11-2 and J is TRBJ2-2; perhaps TRBD2 as D (6 bases). The V gene's germline CDR1 is SGHAT and CDR2 FQNNGV. CDR3 length equals 15 residues. V lost 5 bases, J lost 4 bases, and 14 bases lay in between.

The chain links TRBV5-5 to TRBJ2-7; TRBD1 might be the D (5 bases). The V gene lost 4 bases and the J gene lost 3 bases, with 11 bases spanning the gap. This CDR3 has 13 amino acids. Per the germline V gene, CDR1 is SGHKS and CDR2 is YYEKEE (reference sequence). CDR3 sequence (DNA): TGTGCCAGCAGCGCAACAGGTTTCTACGAGCAGTACGTC. Amino acids: CASSATGFYEQYV.

V gene TRBV5-6 combines with J gene TRBJ2-3, with a weak D call TRBD2 (5 bases). CDR3 length: 15 amino acids. The V gene's germline CDR1 is SGHDT and CDR2 YYEEEE. The V gene lost 4 bases and the J gene lost 4 bases, with 16 bases spanning the gap. CDR3 sequence reads: CASSLMEVGSDTQYF. The CDR3 nucleotides read TGTGCCAGCAGCCTAATGGAGGTGGGGTCAGATACGCAGTATTTT.

The chain uses TRBV21-1 and TRBJ1-5. TRBV21-1 is a pseudogene. This CDR3 region has 17 residues. As DNA, the CDR3 is TGTGCCAGCAGGCCCAAACTTAGAGAGGAGGGGAATCAGCCCCAGCATTTT. Its translation is CASRPKLREEGNQPQHF.

This clone was seen more than once but under ten times. Written as DNA, the CDR3 is TGTGCCAGCAGCTTAAGGCTAGCGGGAGTTTGGGTCGGTCCAGATACGCAGTATTTT. Amino acids: CASSLRLAGVWVGPDTQYF. The chain carries TRBV7-9 and TRBJ2-3, with TRBD2 identical over 10 bases. The CDR3 totals 19 residues. From germline, CDR1 is SEHNR and CDR2 FQNEAQ (reference sequence). The V segment lost 2 bases and the J segment 4 bases; nucleotides outside the gene matches: 15.

The rearrangement links TRBV4-1 to TRBJ2-5; no clear D. Germline CDR1 MGHRA, CDR2 YSYEKL. The CDR3 sequence is 13 residues long. V was shortened by 0 bases and J by 5 bases, with 7 bases between the two germline ends. CDR3 DNA: TGCGCCAGCAGCCAAGACAGAAGGGAGACCCAGTACTTC. Residues: CASSQDRRETQYF.

The chain joins TRBV9 to TRBJ2-5; no clear D. Germline lookup yields CDR1 SGDLS and CDR2 YYNGEE. The CDR3 spans 14 residues. V was shortened by 0 bases and J by 4 bases, with 10 bases between the two germline ends. The CDR3 DNA reads TGTGCCAGCAGCGTAGCGGTGGGGTCAGAGACCCAGTACTTC. Translated: CASSVAVGSETQYF. The full variable domain, with the rest looked up from reference TRBV9 and TRBJ2-5, is DSGVTQTPKHLITATGQRVTLRCSPRSGDLSVYWYQQSLDQGLQFLIQYYNGEERAKGNILERFSAQQFPDLHSELNLSSLELGDSALYFCASSVAVGSETQYFGPGTRLLVL.

The gene calls are TRBV27 and TRBJ1-5, with 8 bases identical to TRBD1. The CDR3 is made up of 19 amino acids. J gave up 0 bases and V 3 bases, and 13 bases lay outside the gene matches. Germline V lookup: CDR1 MNHEY, CDR2 SMNVEV (reference sequence). Written as DNA, the CDR3 is TGTGCCAGCAGTTTGTACACCAATCCAGGGGGCTATAGCAATCAGCCCCAGCATTTT. Its translation: CASSLYTNPGGYSNQPQHF.

This clone was found a few times. J is TRBJ2-4 and V is TRBV7-9; possibly TRBD1 for D (7 bases). Trimming took 1 base from V and 6 from J, leaving 22 bases between them. The CDR3 spans 18 residues. Germline V gene sequence: CDR1 SEHNR, CDR2 FQNEAQ (reference sequence). CDR3 loop: CASSLGLDRSVGGNIQYF. DNA of the CDR3: TGTGCCAGCAGCTTAGGGCTGGACAGGTCCGTGGGGGGAAACATTCAGTACTTC.

The chain is built from TRBV5-4 and TRBJ2-3; 9 bases align to TRBD1. Germline V gene data show CDR1 as SGHNT and CDR2 as YYREEE (reference sequence). The CDR3 is 16 residues long. V shed 3 bases, J shed 3 bases, and the junction held 8 bases outside the gene matches. The CDR3 sequence is CASSSTLGQGTDTQYF. CDR3 bases: TGTGCCAGCAGCTCGACCCTTGGACAGGGGACAGATACGCAGTATTTT.

This clone was seen just once. V is TRBV19 and J is TRBJ2-3; D is ambiguous. Germline V gene lookup returns CDR1 LNHDA and CDR2 SQIVND (reference sequence). V lost 3 bases and J lost 2, with 24 bases in between. The CDR3 sequence is 19 residues long. The CDR3 here is CASSMVGSGSLLTTDTQYF. CDR3 DNA: TGTGCCAGTAGTATGGTAGGGTCCGGGTCACTCCTCACCACAGATACGCAGTATTTT.

In regard to this clone: The junction and the germline gene differ at one end; a read error may be behind it. The V gene is TRBV7-7, the J gene TRBJ2-2; 7 positions agree with TRBD2. Germline V gene data show CDR1 as SSHAT and CDR2 as FNYEAQ (reference sequence). The CDR3 extends over 16 amino acids. The CDR3 sequence: CASSLGASGNTGELFF. CDR3 coding DNA: TGTGCTAGCAGCTTAGGGGCTAGCGGAAACACCGGGGAGCTGTTTTTT.

J is TRBJ2-1 and V is TRBV2, with 12 bases that match TRBD2. The trim removed 6 bases at V and 4 bases at J, leaving 4 bases unmatched. This CDR3 contains 15 residues. CDR1 is SNHLY and CDR2 is FYNNEI in the germline V gene. This chain's CDR3 is CASRFTSGGYNEQFF. The CDR3 DNA sequence: TGTGCCAGCAGATTCACTAGCGGGGGGTACAATGAGCAGTTCTTC. Full variable domain (missing parts from reference TRBV2 and TRBJ2-1): EPEVTQTPSHQVTQMGQEVILRCVPISNHLYFYWYRQILGQKVEFLVSFYNNEISEKSEIFDDQFSVERPDGSNFTLKIRSTKLEDSAMYFCASRFTSGGYNEQFFGPGTRLTVL.

V usage is TRBV7-9 and J usage is TRBJ2-5, with D perhaps being TRBD1 or TRBD2 (5 bases each). This CDR3 spans 13 amino acids. Trimming shortened V by 5 bases and J by 5 bases, and 12 bases separated the two germline ends. Germline V lookup: CDR1 SEHNR, CDR2 FQNEAQ (reference sequence). CDR3 residues: CASSAQGVETQYF. In DNA form, the CDR3 reads TGTGCCAGCAGCGCCCAGGGAGTGGAGACCCAGTACTTC.

This rearrangement joins TRBV7-9 to TRBJ1-5, with D hard to call. V shed 5 bases and J shed 0 bases, with 14 bases lying between them. The CDR3 covers 16 residues. Germline CDR1 reads SEHNR; CDR2 reads FQNEAQ (reference sequence). CDR3 protein: CASSGPEDRSNQPQHF. The CDR3 region has the DNA TGTGCCAGCAGCGGACCCGAAGATCGTAGCAATCAGCCCCAGCATTTT.

V gene TRBV7-9 combines with J gene TRBJ2-3, with a possible D match to TRBD2 (5 bases). This CDR3 spans 15 amino acids. Germline V gene sequence: CDR1 SEHNR, CDR2 FQNEAQ (reference sequence). The V gene lost 5 bases and the J gene lost 0 bases, with 12 bases spanning the gap. The CDR3 spells CASSVTGSSTDTQYF. The DNA for the CDR3 is TGTGCCAGCAGCGTAACGGGGTCAAGCACAGATACGCAGTATTTT.

This clone was seen a handful of times. The rearrangement joins TRBV28 to TRBJ2-7, with TRBD2 matching over 12 bases. The length of the CDR3 is 14 residues. Germline V gives CDR1 MDHEN, CDR2 SYDVKM. The J segment lost 9 bases and the V segment lost 4 bases, leaving 7 bases of the junction unmatched. The CDR3 nucleotides are TGTGCCAGCAGTTCGACTAGCGGGAGCCTCCGGCAGTACTTC. Translation gives CASSSTSGSLRQYF.

The chain combines TRBV5-4 with TRBJ2-3, with 10 positions matching TRBD2. This CDR3 comprises 16 residues. Losses at the gene ends were 2 bases for V and 0 bases for J; bases not matched to a gene: 3. Germline assignment: CDR1 SGHNT and CDR2 YYREEE (reference sequence). This CDR3 is CASSFPSGGSTDTQYF. The CDR3 nucleotides are TGTGCCAGCAGCTTCCCTAGCGGGGGTAGCACAGATACGCAGTATTTT. The entire variable domain, with the rest obtained from reference TRBV5-4 and TRBJ2-3, is as follows: ETGVTQSPTHLIKTRGQQVTLRCSSQSGHNTVSWYQQALGQGPQFIFQYYREEENGRGNFPPRFSGLQFPNYSSELNVNALELDDSALYLCASSFPSGGSTDTQYFGPGTRLTVL.

J is TRBJ2-7 and V is TRBV7-2; 11 bases line up with TRBD2. The ends lost 1 base at V and 2 bases at J; junction bases unmatched: 4. The CDR3 is made up of 16 amino acids. CDR1 and CDR2 (germline): SGHTA, FQGNSA. The CDR3 sequence: CASSLGPGLAAYEQYF. In DNA, the CDR3 is TGTGCCAGCAGCTTAGGACCGGGACTAGCGGCCTACGAGCAGTACTTC.

A remark on this clone: Other DNA sequences from this sample encode an identical CDR3 as well. The rearrangement links TRBV27 to TRBJ1-5, with 7 bases lining up with TRBD1. With 3 bases clipped from V and 4 bases from J, the junction kept 6 bases outside the gene matches. This CDR3 spans 15 amino acids. The germline gives CDR1 MNHEY, CDR2 SMNVEV (reference sequence). CDR3 bases: TGTGCCAGCAGTTTGTACACAGGGGAGAATCAGCCCCAGCATTTT. The encoded protein is CASSLYTGENQPQHF.

The chain employs TRBV30 and TRBJ2-7; 10 nucleotides align to TRBD1. This CDR3 is 14 amino acids long. J lost 3 bases, V lost 6 bases, and 8 bases had no gene match. CDR1 and CDR2 (germline): GTSNPN, SVGIG (reference sequence). CDR3 nucleotides: TGTGCCTGCGACAGGGGGCTTGGGGACTACGAGCAGTACTTC. It translates to CACDRGLGDYEQYF.